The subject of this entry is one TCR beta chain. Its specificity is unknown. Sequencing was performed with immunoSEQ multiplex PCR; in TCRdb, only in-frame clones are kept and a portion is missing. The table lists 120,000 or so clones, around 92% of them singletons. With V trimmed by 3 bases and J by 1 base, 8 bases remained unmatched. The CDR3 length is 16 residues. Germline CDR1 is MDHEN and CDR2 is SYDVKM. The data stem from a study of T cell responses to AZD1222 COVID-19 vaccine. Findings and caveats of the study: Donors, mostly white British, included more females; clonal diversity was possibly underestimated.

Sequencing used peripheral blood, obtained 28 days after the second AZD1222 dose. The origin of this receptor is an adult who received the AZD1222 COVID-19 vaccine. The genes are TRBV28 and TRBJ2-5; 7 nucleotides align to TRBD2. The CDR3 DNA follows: TGTGCCAGCAGTTTCGGCGGGAGTAGCTTCCAAGAGACCCAGTACTTC. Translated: CASSFGGSSFQETQYF.